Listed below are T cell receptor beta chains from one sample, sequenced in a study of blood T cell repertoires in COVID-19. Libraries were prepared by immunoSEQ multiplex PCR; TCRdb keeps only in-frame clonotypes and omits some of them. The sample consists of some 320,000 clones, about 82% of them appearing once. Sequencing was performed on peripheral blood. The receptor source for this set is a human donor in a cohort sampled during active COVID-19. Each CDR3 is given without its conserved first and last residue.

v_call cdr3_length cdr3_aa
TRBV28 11 ASSFVSNTEAF
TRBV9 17 ASSVGTIGGAPSYNEQF
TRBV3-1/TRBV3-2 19 ASSQIGLAGGGQRARDTQY
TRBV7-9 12 ASSLGRDSYEQY
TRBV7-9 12 ASSLASTGATQY
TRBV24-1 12 ATRETGADYGYT
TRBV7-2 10 ASSVTGNTIY
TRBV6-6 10 ASSSRDGEQY
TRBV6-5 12 ASSSGNVNTEAF
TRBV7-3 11 ASSGDRGNEQF
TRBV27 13 ASSLSRQGASGYT
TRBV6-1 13 ASSEPGQVIYEQY
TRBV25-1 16 ASSAPGTGGGSTDTQY
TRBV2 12 ASSSTGKNQPQH
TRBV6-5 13 ASSYRAGGSYEQY
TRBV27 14 ASSLLGTSVYNEQF
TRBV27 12 ASLKAGSNYGYT
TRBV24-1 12 ATSDPSGGYEQY
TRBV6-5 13 ASGDNRRRNQPQH
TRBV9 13 ASSVHETPLEDYT
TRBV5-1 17 ASSLGLKRSGTGLYEQY
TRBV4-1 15 ASSQDPPSGGENEQF
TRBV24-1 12 ATEGGNDRREQY
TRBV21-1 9 ASSTYVAPY
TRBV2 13 ASSDLRDYDNEQF
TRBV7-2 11 ASSLAQQYEQY
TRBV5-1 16 ASSLSRTGGLRLYGYT
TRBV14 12 ASSQPLSGDRQY
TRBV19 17 ASSIRGQGAILAYNEQF
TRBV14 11 ASSQDRGGEQY
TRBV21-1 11 ASRSDRVYEQY
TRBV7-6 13 ASSLRVSSGTEAF
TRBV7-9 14 ASSLDRPLRGNTIY